The 2 T cell receptor beta chains listed next were all sequenced from one sample in a study of blood T cell repertoires in COVID-19. Data came from immunoSEQ multiplex PCR; TCRdb stores just in-frame clones and leaves some out. The sample contains over 150,000 clones, approximately 84% of which appear only once. The sample was peripheral blood. The receptors derive from a woman aged 80 or older with COVID-19, enrolled during active disease.

V and J are TRBV5-1 and TRBJ2-7; TRBD1 is a possible D gene (6 bases). V was clipped by 4 bases and J by 4 bases, with 9 bases between them. The V gene's germline CDR1 is SGHRS and CDR2 YFSETQ. This CDR3 is built from 12 residues. In DNA, the CDR3 is TGCGCCAGCAGCCTTACAGGGTACGAGCAGTACTTC. Residues: CASSLTGYEQYF. Full variable domain (rest looked up from reference TRBV5-1 and TRBJ2-7): KAGVTQTPRYLIKTRGQQVTLSCSPISGHRSVSWYQQTPGQGLQFLFEYFSETQRNKGNFPGRFSGRQFSNSRSEMNVSTLELGDSALYLCASSLTGYEQYFGPGTRLTVT.

This rearrangement joins TRBV6-2 or TRBV6-3 to TRBJ1-6, with a possible D match to TRBD1 (6 bases). Trimming removed 4 bases at V and 4 bases at J, with 14 bases between. Per germline, CDR1 MNHEY and CDR2 SVGEGT. CDR3 length equals 16 residues. The CDR3 here is CASSSGWGRYNSPLHF. As DNA, the CDR3 is TGTGCCAGCAGTTCTGGTTGGGGGCGTTATAATTCACCCCTCCACTTT.